Listed here are 30 T cell receptor beta chains from one sample, sequenced in a study of long-term antiretroviral therapy in people with HIV. Survey-level resolution applied to immunoSEQ assay v3.0. Repertoires were generated with immunoSEQ multiplex PCR, while TCRdb's copy carries only in-frame clones and drops some. The sample lists fewer than 25,000 clones, more than 75% occurring once. The sequencing here drew on unsorted PBMCs, taken around 6 years after starting antiretroviral therapy. These receptors came from a man aged 25-40 years with HIV.

The rearrangement uses TRBV11-1 and TRBJ2-7; 12 nucleotides match TRBD2. This CDR3 spans 16 amino acids. With 3 bases clipped from V and 3 bases from J, the junction kept 6 bases outside the gene matches. Germline V lookup: CDR1 SGHAT, CDR2 FQDESV (reference sequence). Here the CDR3 reads CASSLTGLAGNYEQYF. Written as DNA, the CDR3 is TGTGCCAGCAGCTTGACAGGACTAGCGGGGAACTACGAGCAGTACTTC.

CDR3 residues: CASTPGQGAYGYTF. The CDR3 DNA reads TGTGCCAGTACCCCCGGACAGGGGGCCTATGGCTACACCTTC. This chain links TRBV19 with TRBJ1-2; TRBD1 matches 11 bases. CDR3 length equals 14 residues. Per germline, CDR1 LNHDA and CDR2 SQIVND (reference sequence). The ends lost 7 bases at V and 4 bases at J; junction bases unmatched: 5.

Concerning this clone: The sample contains more than one DNA sequence encoding this CDR3. The chain is built from TRBV5-4 and TRBJ2-6; TRBD2 is a possible D gene (5 bases). Germline V lookup: CDR1 SGHNT, CDR2 YYREEE (reference sequence). The CDR3 totals 15 residues. Trimming stripped 4 bases from V and 0 bases from J, with 8 bases between. CDR3 residues: CASSRDYSGANVLTF. In nucleotides, the CDR3 is TGTGCCAGCAGCCGGGATTACTCTGGGGCCAACGTCCTGACTTTC.

The CDR3 sequence is CASSLEARRRTGEAFF. CDR3 coding DNA: TGTGCCAGCAGCTTAGAGGCCAGGAGAAGAACAGGGGAAGCTTTCTTT. The rearrangement uses TRBV7-2 and TRBJ1-1; a possible D gene is TRBD1 (6 bases). CDR3 size: 16 residues. CDR1 and CDR2 from the germline V gene are SGHTA and FQGNSA. The V end lost 1 base, the J end lost 8 bases, and 20 bases lay between the germline ends.

The chain couples TRBV7-8 to TRBJ2-7; 13 bases line up with TRBD2. There are 16 residues in the CDR3. Trimming took 2 bases from V and 7 from J; bases not matched to a gene: 8. In germline, CDR1 is SGHVS, CDR2 FQNEAQ. DNA of the CDR3: TGTGCCAGCAGCTTAACTCCGGGACTAGCGGGAAATGAGCAGTACTTC. This translates into CASSLTPGLAGNEQYF.

The count of this clone is one. This chain uses TRBV28 with TRBJ2-5; D may match TRBD1 or TRBD2 (6 bases each). The CDR3 loop spans 16 amino acids. The V gene lost 4 bases and the J gene lost 5 bases, with 20 bases spanning the gap. Germline V gene sequence: CDR1 MDHEN, CDR2 SYDVKM. CDR3 amino acids: CASSSLFLGGEETQYF. CDR3 DNA: TGTGCCAGCAGTTCCCTCTTTTTGGGGGGCGAGGAGACCCAGTACTTC.

This clone was seen a single time. The chain employs TRBV5-1 and TRBJ2-7; a possible D gene is TRBD1 (5 bases). Deletions cut 4 bases from V and 7 bases from J, with 15 bases between. The CDR3 sequence is 13 residues long. Germline CDR1 is SGHRS and CDR2 is YFSETQ. The CDR3 nucleotides read TGCGCCAGCAGCGTCAGAGCCGACAGTGAGCAGTACTTC. Protein sequence: CASSVRADSEQYF.

The chain uses TRBV7-9 and TRBJ2-7; 9 bases are shared with TRBD1. The junction had 4 bases not matched to a gene; V was cut back by 5 bases and J by 5 bases. Per the germline V gene, CDR1 is SEHNR and CDR2 is FQNEAQ (reference sequence). This CDR3 is 13 amino acids long. CDR3 amino acids: CASSTWTGDEQYF. The CDR3 coding sequence is TGTGCCAGCAGCACCTGGACAGGGGACGAGCAGTACTTC. The complete variable domain, with remaining parts taken from reference TRBV7-9 and TRBJ2-7, reads DTGVSQNPRHKITKRGQNVTFRCDPISEHNRLYWYRQTLGQGPEFLTYFQNEAQLEKSRLLSDRFSAERPKGSFSTLEIQRTEQGDSAMYLCASSTWTGDEQYFGPGTRLTVT.

The V call is TRBV15, the J call TRBJ2-1; 9 bases map to TRBD2. The CDR3 runs 15 residues. V lost 8 bases, J lost 1 base, and 6 bases stayed unmatched. Germline V CDR1 and CDR2: LNHNV, YYDKDF (reference sequence). In DNA, the CDR3 is TGTGCCACCTCGTTAGCGGGAGAGTCCTACAATGAGCAGTTCTTC. Encoded protein: CATSLAGESYNEQFF.

This chain links TRBV29-1 with TRBJ2-2, with D hard to call. CDR3 size: 10 residues. The ends were cut back, 7 bases at V and 3 bases at J, with 3 bases in the middle. Germline CDR1 SQVTM, CDR2 ANQGSEA. In DNA form, the CDR3 reads TGCAGCGCTTACACCGGGGAGCTGTTTTTT. The encoded protein is CSAYTGELFF.

The gene calls are TRBV9 and TRBJ2-7, with D possibly TRBD2 on 5 matching bases. The CDR3 is made up of 13 amino acids. Germline V gene data show CDR1 as SGDLS and CDR2 as YYNGEE. V was clipped by 0 bases and J by 5 bases, with 9 bases between them. This CDR3 reads CASSVDGRDEQYF. CDR3 coding DNA: TGTGCCAGCAGCGTAGACGGGCGGGACGAGCAGTACTTC.

The chain employs TRBV18 and TRBJ2-1; 10 positions match TRBD2. V lost 1 base, J lost 4 bases, and 10 bases stayed unmatched. Per germline, CDR1 KGHSH and CDR2 LQKENI. The CDR3 extends over 18 amino acids. CDR3 sequence (DNA): TGTGCCAGCTCACCACGGCAACGGAGCGGGAGGGAATACAATGAGCAGTTCTTC. Its translation is CASSPRQRSGREYNEQFF. Combining the CDR3 with reference TRBV18 and TRBJ2-1 gives the whole variable domain NAGVMQNPRHLVRRRGQEARLRCSPMKGHSHVYWYRQLPEEGLKFMVYLQKENIIDESGMPKERFSAEFPKEGPSILRIQQVVRGDSAAYFCASSPRQRSGREYNEQFFGPGTRLTVL.

The V gene is TRBV4-1, the J gene TRBJ1-5; 7 bases are a match to TRBD1. Unmatched junction bases numbered 5, after V lost 1 base and J lost 5 bases. The CDR3 loop spans 15 amino acids. Germline CDR1 MGHRA, CDR2 YSYEKL. CDR3 sequence (DNA): TGCGCCAGCAGCCAAGGACAGGGTATGGATCAGCCCCAGCATTTT. This gives the protein CASSQGQGMDQPQHF.

The rearrangement links TRBV2 to TRBJ1-5; D may be TRBD1 (6 bases). This CDR3 is 15 amino acids long. Germline V gene sequence: CDR1 SNHLY, CDR2 FYNNEI. V was pared by 4 bases and J by 2 bases, with 12 bases between. DNA for the CDR3: TGTGCCAGCAGTGGTAGGGGGGTCGGCAATCAGCCCCAGCATTTT. This gives the protein CASSGRGVGNQPQHF.

This chain uses TRBV4-3 with TRBJ2-2, with D tentatively TRBD2 (5 bases). This CDR3 comprises 17 residues. Trimming stripped 3 bases from V and 2 bases from J, with 16 bases between. Germline V gives CDR1 LGHNA, CDR2 YSLEER. The CDR3 DNA reads as TGCGCCAGCAGCCAGCCAAACCCGGGATCAAACACCGGGGAGCTGTTTTTT. Translated: CASSQPNPGSNTGELFF.

This clone was picked up one time. V is TRBV19 and J is TRBJ2-3; 11 bases fit TRBD2. The CDR3 is 20 amino acids. Germline-derived CDR1 and CDR2 are LNHDA and SQIVND (reference sequence). Trimming removed 4 bases from V and 0 bases from J; junction bases left unmatched: 15. The CDR3 DNA follows: TGTGCCAGTAGTAGGCGGGGTACTAGCGGGAGTCGACCTAGCACAGATACGCAGTATTTT. Translating it yields CASSRRGTSGSRPSTDTQYF.

The sample holds a few counts of this clone. The chain carries TRBV9 and TRBJ2-5, with D perhaps assigned TRBD1 or TRBD2 (5 bases each). Trimming cost V 2 bases and J 2 bases, with 10 bases left between them. This CDR3 has 14 residues. The germline V gene has CDR1 SGDLS and CDR2 YYNGEE. The DNA of the CDR3 is TGTGCCAGCAGCGTGGGGACGGTACAAGAGACCCAGTACTTC. Translated: CASSVGTVQETQYF.

The rearrangement uses TRBV6-4 and TRBJ2-7; D is possibly TRBD1 (6 bases). From germline, CDR1 is MRHNA and CDR2 SNTAGT. Deletions cut 7 bases from V and 5 bases from J, with 21 bases between. The length of the CDR3 is 15 residues. The CDR3 bases are TGTGCCAGCACCCCGGGGACACCGTGTAATCACGAGCAGTACTTC. Translated, it gives CASTPGTPCNHEQYF.

The chain uses TRBV6-1 and TRBJ1-4; D is unclear. The CDR3 is 16 amino acids. V shed 4 bases and J shed 0 bases, with 12 bases lying between them. The germline V gene has CDR1 MNHNS and CDR2 SASEGT. CDR3 coding DNA: TGTGCCAGCAGTGGACCGGAGAGTGCAACTAATGAAAAACTGTTTTTT. Protein: CASSGPESATNEKLFF.

The CDR3: CASSEVQETQYF. As DNA, the CDR3 is TGTGCCAGCAGTGAGGTCCAAGAGACCCAGTACTTC. J is TRBJ2-5 and V is TRBV25-1, with unresolved D. CDR3 size: 12 residues. The V and J ends lost 3 bases and 1 base respectively, with 3 bases between them. Germline V gene sequence: CDR1 MGHDK, CDR2 SYGVNS.

The rearrangement joins TRBV7-2 to TRBJ1-5, with a possible D match to TRBD1 (6 bases). The CDR3 has 13 amino acids. The V and J ends lost 5 bases and 7 bases respectively, with 12 bases between them. CDR1 and CDR2 (germline): SGHTA, FQGNSA. The CDR3 DNA follows: TGTGCCAGCAGCCCCTTCGGGGGCCAGCCCCAGCATTTT. Translated, it gives CASSPFGGQPQHF.

J is TRBJ2-7 and V is TRBV6-5; unclear D gene. The length of the CDR3 is 12 residues. Germline V gene lookup returns CDR1 MNHEY and CDR2 SVGAGI. The V gene lost 6 bases and the J gene lost 4 bases, with 10 bases spanning the gap. DNA of the CDR3: TGTGCCAGCAGCAAAACCCGATACGAGCAGTACTTC. Translated: CASSKTRYEQYF.

As DNA, the CDR3 is TGTGCCAGCAGCTTAGATGAGGGTTCCACTGAAGCTTTCTTT. Residues: CASSLDEGSTEAFF. The rearrangement joins TRBV11-1 to TRBJ1-1; no clear D gene. Germline V gives CDR1 SGHAT, CDR2 FQDESV (reference sequence). With 1 base removed from V and 4 bases from J, the gap between germline ends came to 10 bases. There are 14 residues in the CDR3. Complete variable domain (other parts from reference TRBV11-1 and TRBJ1-1): EAEVAQSPRYKITEKSQAVAFWCDPISGHATLYWYRQILGQGPELLVQFQDESVVDDSQLPKDRFSAERLKGVDSTLKIQPAELGDSAMYLCASSLDEGSTEAFFGQGTRLTVV.

The rearrangement uses TRBV15 and TRBJ2-2; 11 bases fit TRBD2. The CDR3 totals 18 residues. Germline V CDR1 and CDR2: LNHNV, YYDKDF (reference sequence). The J segment lost 4 bases and the V segment lost 0 bases, leaving 7 bases of the junction unmatched. The CDR3: CATSRDVELAGVTGELFF. CDR3 DNA: TGTGCCACCAGCAGAGACGTAGAACTAGCGGGGGTCACCGGGGAGCTGTTTTTT.

The chain carries TRBV4-1 and TRBJ1-1; D unclear. Germline assignment: CDR1 MGHRA and CDR2 YSYEKL. The germline V and J ends were trimmed by 2 bases and 5 bases, with 12 bases remaining between them. CDR3 length equals 14 residues. The CDR3 region is CASSQPRSGTEAFF. The CDR3 coding sequence is TGCGCCAGCAGCCAACCCAGATCGGGGACTGAAGCTTTCTTT.

The chain combines TRBV30 with TRBJ1-2; no definite D call. The V and J ends lost 1 base and 8 bases respectively, with 14 bases between them. Germline CDR1 and CDR2: GTSNPN and SVGIG (reference sequence). This CDR3 is 13 amino acids long. The CDR3 reads CAWSGTPQEGYTF. As DNA, the CDR3 is TGTGCCTGGAGTGGGACCCCGCAGGAGGGCTACACCTTC. The entire variable domain, with the rest obtained from reference TRBV30 and TRBJ1-2, is as follows: SQTIHQWPATLVQPVGSPLSLECTVEGTSNPNLYWYRQAAGRGLQLLFYSVGIGQISSEVPQNLSASRPQDRQFILSSKKLLLSDSGFYLCAWSGTPQEGYTFGSGTRLTVV.

The chain employs TRBV7-6 and TRBJ2-5; D is unresolved. The end of the DNA is better explained by TRBJ2-7, so the J call may be wrong. Germline assignment: CDR1 SGHVS and CDR2 FNYEAQ. The CDR3 extends over 14 amino acids. CDR3 bases: TGTGCCAGCAGTCCGGACGGAAGACCCTACGAGCAGTACTTC. Its translation: CASSPDGRPYEQYF.

The J gene is TRBJ2-3, the V gene TRBV10-3, with 9 bases matching TRBD1. Germline V gene sequence: CDR1 ENHRY, CDR2 SYGVKD. J was trimmed by 3 bases and V by 4 bases; bases with no gene match: 8. The CDR3 runs to 16 residues. The CDR3 loop reads CAISAGTGTGTDTQYF. DNA of the CDR3: TGTGCCATCAGTGCGGGAACCGGGACAGGGACAGATACGCAGTATTTT.

The J gene is TRBJ2-3, the V gene TRBV9; D gene uncertain. Germline CDR1 SGDLS, CDR2 YYNGEE. CDR3 length equals 13 residues. V lost 1 base and J 0 bases, leaving 3 bases between the germline ends. CDR3 protein: CASSVLSTDTQYF. CDR3 in DNA: TGTGCCAGCAGCGTATTGAGCACAGATACGCAGTATTTT.

The rearrangement joins TRBV27 to TRBJ1-2; TRBD1 agrees at 8 bases. The J segment lost 6 bases and the V segment lost 6 bases, leaving 9 bases of the junction unmatched. Germline V gives CDR1 MNHEY, CDR2 SMNVEV (reference sequence). The CDR3 has 14 residues. DNA of the CDR3: TGTGCCAGCAGGAGGACAGGGCTAATAAATGGCTACACCTTC. The encoded protein is CASRRTGLINGYTF.